This T cell receptor (beta chain) was sequenced in a study of T cell repertoires in cytomegalovirus infection. Study results and caveats: Identification of carriers of CMV plus the relevant HLA was achieved through cumulative public TCR beta family frequency.

TCRdb itself ran the reads through MiXCR, one entry per CDR3 protein. The top ten hold about 10% of the sample, which has about 400,000 distinct CDR3 sequences, less than 20% seen once. This clonotype was recorded only once. Antigen unknown. Sequenced input: PBMCs. The clonotype originates from a human donor in good health (CMV status not recorded). Some clones in this sample may be carry-over from other donors' samples.

For the CDR3, the DNA is TGTGCCAGCAGCCCCGAGGGCGGGAGCGTCCCAGATACGCAGTATTTT. This sequence encodes CASSPEGGSVPDTQYF. The V and J genes are TRBV5-4 and TRBJ2-3, with 7 nucleotides matching TRBD2. The germline gives CDR1 SGHNT, CDR2 YYREEE (reference sequence). J gave up 4 bases and V 4 bases, and 12 bases lay outside the gene matches. The CDR3 has 16 amino acids.